These 31 T cell receptor beta chains originate from one sample sequenced in a study of identical twins. TCRdb called the 5' RACE reads again in MiXCR, with one record for every CDR3 protein. The sample holds 1.5 million or so distinct CDR3 sequences, less than 40% seen once. Input material: cord blood. These receptors were obtained from a newborn girl in good health.

V and J are TRBV3-1 and TRBJ2-2, with D tentatively TRBD1 or TRBD2 (5 bases each). CDR1 and CDR2 (germline): LGHDT, YNNKEL (reference sequence). The CDR3 covers 14 residues. V lost 5 bases and J lost 6, with 13 bases in between. DNA of the CDR3: TGTGCCAGCAGCGTCCGTTGGGGGTCCGGGGAGCTGTTTTTT. It specifies CASSVRWGSGELFF. Complete variable domain (other parts from reference TRBV3-1 and TRBJ2-2): DTAVSQTPKYLVTQMGNDKSIKCEQNLGHDTMYWYKQDSKKFLKIMFSYNNKELIINETVPNRFSPKSPDKAHLNLHINSLELGDSAVYFCASSVRWGSGELFFGEGSRLTVL.

CDR3 sequence reads: CASSLFAFNTEAFF. CDR3 DNA sequence: TGTGCCAGCAGTTTATTTGCTTTTAACACTGAAGCTTTCTTT. This chain uses TRBV28 with TRBJ1-1; unclear D gene. CDR3 length equals 14 residues. CDR1 is MDHEN and CDR2 is SYDVKM in the germline V gene. Deletions cut 1 base from V and 2 bases from J, with 8 bases between. Drawing the rest from reference TRBV28 and TRBJ1-1, the complete variable domain is DVKVTQSSRYLVKRTGEKVFLECVQDMDHENMFWYRQDPGLGLRLIYFSYDVKMKEKGDIPEGYSVSREKKERFSLILESASTNQTSMYLCASSLFAFNTEAFFGQGTRLTVV.

This rearrangement joins TRBV2 to TRBJ2-7; the match to TRBD2 covers 15 bases. Trimming cost V 8 bases and J 4 bases; bases outside gene matches: 3. CDR1 and CDR2 (germline): SNHLY, FYNNEI. The CDR3 sequence is 14 residues long. The chain's CDR3 is CASGLAGGPYEQYF. Written as DNA, the CDR3 is TGTGCCAGCGGACTAGCGGGGGGGCCTTACGAGCAGTACTTC.

The genes are TRBV12-3 or TRBV12-4 and TRBJ2-3; a weak D match, TRBD2 (7 bases). The CDR3 runs to 16 residues. V lost 6 bases to trimming and J lost 6 bases, with 22 bases between them. CDR3 loop: CASRPNRGGPRDTQYF. The CDR3 DNA reads as TGTGCCAGCAGGCCCAATAGGGGGGGCCCCAGGGATACGCAGTATTTT.

Remarks on this clonotype: The conserved phenylalanine or tryptophan normally closing the CDR3 is absent here, so this likely arose from a read error. The chain joins TRBV12-3 or TRBV12-4 to TRBJ1-3; D is perhaps TRBD1 (5 bases). V was cut by 4 bases and J by 4 bases, with 11 bases left in between. The CDR3 length is 14 residues. For the CDR3, the DNA is TGTGCCAGCAGTTCCAGGGAATCCGGAAACACCATATATTCT. This encodes CASSSRESGNTIYS.

The rearrangement links TRBV7-2 to TRBJ2-7; D may be TRBD2 (6 bases). V lost 6 bases, J lost 3 bases, and 12 bases lay in between. From germline, CDR1 is SGHTA and CDR2 FQGNSA. This CDR3 is 13 amino acids long. In DNA form, the CDR3 reads TGTGCCAGCAGAACCCCGGGGGACTACGAGCAGTACTTC. Encoded protein: CASRTPGDYEQYF.

This clonotype was detected only a few times. This chain joins TRBV20-1 and TRBJ2-5; D is unclear. The CDR3 extends over 11 amino acids. The germline V gene encodes CDR1 DFQATT and CDR2 SNEGSKA (reference sequence). V gave up 6 bases and J gave up 5 bases, with 10 bases separating them. CDR3 nucleotides: TGCAGTGCCCCGCGCATTGAGACCCAGTACTTC. Encoded protein: CSAPRIETQYF.

This clonotype was seen a few times. V usage is TRBV9 and J usage is TRBJ2-3; 8 bases are a match to TRBD2. Losses at the gene ends were 4 bases for V and 4 bases for J; bases not matched to a gene: 17. The V gene's germline CDR1 is SGDLS and CDR2 YYNGEE. CDR3 length equals 18 residues. As DNA, the CDR3 is TGTGCCAGCAGCCTTCGCTCCCGACTAGCGATCGGGGCAGATACGCAGTATTTT. Translation gives CASSLRSRLAIGADTQYF.

The chain links TRBV9 to TRBJ1-2, with 7 bases identical to TRBD1. CDR3 length equals 18 residues. The germline CDR1 and CDR2 sequences are SGDLS and YYNGEE. With V trimmed by 0 bases and J by 6 bases, 17 bases remained unmatched. CDR3 coding DNA: TGTGCCAGCAGCGTAGCTACGAGGGTGACAGGGAGCTTGGATGGCTACACCTTC. Its protein product is CASSVATRVTGSLDGYTF.

There are a few counts of this clonotype. The genes are TRBV11-2 and TRBJ2-7, with a weak D call TRBD1 (6 bases). CDR1 is SGHAT, CDR2 FQNNGV, per germline. The CDR3 has 13 residues. V lost 6 bases, J lost 6 bases, and 15 bases lay in between. The CDR3 nucleotides read TGTGCCAGCAGTTTCCTACAGGGTAGCGAGCAGTACTTC. It encodes CASSFLQGSEQYF.

As concerns this clonotype: Given a much more abundant clone one base away, this may be a read error. The chain has TRBV6-5 and TRBJ2-3, with 10 bases lining up with TRBD2. From germline, CDR1 is MNHEY and CDR2 SVGAGI. The CDR3 runs to 15 residues. Trimming removed 8 bases from V and 5 bases from J; junction bases left unmatched: 10. The CDR3 DNA sequence: TGTGCCAGCGGGTTGAGTCTAGCGGGAGAAGATACGCAGTATTTT. It yields the protein CASGLSLAGEDTQYF.

The gene calls are TRBV28 and TRBJ2-3; the D is unclear. Germline CDR1 is MDHEN and CDR2 is SYDVKM. The CDR3 is 15 residues long. Between the trimmed V and J ends, which lost 2 bases and 0 bases, there was a span of 9 bases. The CDR3 DNA sequence: TGTGCCAGCAGTTTAACCCTACCTAGCACAGATACGCAGTATTTT. It encodes CASSLTLPSTDTQYF.

This clonotype has ten or more counts. The genes are TRBV6-5 and TRBJ2-7; a possible D gene is TRBD2 (5 bases). CDR1 is MNHEY and CDR2 is SVGAGI in the germline V gene. The CDR3 sequence is 15 residues long. Trimming took 0 bases from V and 0 from J, leaving 9 bases between them. The chain's CDR3 is CASSYSIGSSYEQYF. CDR3 in DNA: TGTGCCAGCAGTTACTCGATAGGGAGCTCCTACGAGCAGTACTTC.

There are a few counts of this clonotype. The V call is TRBV21-1, the J call TRBJ2-1. TRBV21-1 is reported as a pseudogene. This CDR3 has 14 residues. CDR3 residues: CASSMDRSYNEQFF. Written as DNA, the CDR3 is TGTGCCAGCAGCATGGACCGCTCCTACAATGAGCAGTTCTTC.

The rearrangement links TRBV4-2 to TRBJ1-1; D is unresolved. The germline V gene encodes CDR1 LGHNA and CDR2 YNFKEQ. The CDR3 extends over 19 amino acids. V lost 3 bases and J 0 bases, leaving 23 bases between the germline ends. In DNA form, the CDR3 reads TGTGCCAGCAGCCAGTTTTGTTGTCGGGGTCGGGCTTTGAACACTGAAGCTTTCTTT. Its protein is CASSQFCCRGRALNTEAFF.

This clonotype showed up just a few times. This chain links TRBV20-1 with TRBJ2-2; D possibly corresponds to TRBD1 (7 bases). The CDR3 runs 14 residues. Germline CDR1 is DFQATT and CDR2 is SNEGSKA (reference sequence). The germline V and J ends were trimmed by 4 bases and 6 bases, with 15 bases remaining between them. The CDR3 reads CSATMPGGPGELFF. The CDR3 DNA sequence: TGCAGTGCTACGATGCCAGGGGGGCCCGGGGAGCTGTTTTTT.

This clonotype was observed many times. This chain uses TRBV7-2 with TRBJ2-1; TRBD2 agrees at 7 bases. Germline CDR1 reads SGHTA; CDR2 reads FQGNSA. Trimming removed 1 base from V and 2 bases from J; junction bases left unmatched: 2. The CDR3 is 15 residues long. CDR3 in DNA: TGTGCCAGCAGCTTAGAACTAGCGCCCTACAATGAGCAGTTCTTC. It translates to CASSLELAPYNEQFF.

This clonotype was observed a handful of times. The CDR3 bases are TGTGCCATCAGTGAGACAGTTAATAGCAATCAGCCCCAGCATTTT. It is translated as CAISETVNSNQPQHF. The chain links TRBV10-3 to TRBJ1-5; D is unresolved. The CDR3 runs to 15 residues. V lost 2 bases and J 0 bases, leaving 8 bases between the germline ends. CDR1 and CDR2 (germline): ENHRY, SYGVKD.

This clonotype was found a few times. The rearrangement uses TRBV6-2 or TRBV6-3 and TRBJ2-5; D call uncertain. The CDR3 runs 13 residues. Germline V gives CDR1 MNHEY, CDR2 SVGEGT. Trimming stripped 6 bases from V and 11 bases from J, with 19 bases between. Here the CDR3 reads CASSRQPYNEQYF. In DNA, the CDR3 is TGTGCCAGCAGCCGACAACCCTACAATGAGCAGTACTTC.

This clonotype was seen a few times. This chain joins TRBV2 and TRBJ1-5; D gene ambiguous. The V end was cut by 7 bases, the J end by 3 bases, with 10 bases between. CDR3 length: 13 residues. Germline V gene lookup returns CDR1 SNHLY and CDR2 FYNNEI. In nucleotides, the CDR3 is TGTGCCAGCACTGGGCCGATCAATCAGCCCCAGCATTTT. As protein: CASTGPINQPQHF.

This clonotype occurred a few times. The V gene is TRBV6-5, the J gene TRBJ2-7; D is possibly TRBD2 (6 bases). Germline V gene lookup returns CDR1 MNHEY and CDR2 SVGAGI. The length of the CDR3 is 15 residues. Trimming removed 2 bases from V and 1 base from J, with 12 bases in between. CDR3 bases: TGTGCCAGCAGTTACGGCGGGGCCCCTTCCTACGAGCAGTACTTC. It yields the protein CASSYGGAPSYEQYF.

The rearrangement joins TRBV4-2 to TRBJ2-1; D is ambiguous. The CDR3 consists of 14 residues. Germline values: CDR1 LGHNA, CDR2 YNFKEQ. V lost 4 bases, J lost 5 bases, and 12 bases lay in between. In nucleotides, the CDR3 is TGTGCCAGCAGCCCCGAGGTAGCCGACAATGAGCAGTTCTTC. Amino acids: CASSPEVADNEQFF.

There are many counts of this clonotype. The V call is TRBV12-3 or TRBV12-4, the J call TRBJ1-2; D remains ambiguous. The CDR3 contains 11 residues. Between the trimmed V and J ends, which lost 5 bases and 8 bases, there was a span of 9 bases. The CDR3 reads CASSTQRGYTF. The CDR3 coding sequence is TGTGCCAGCAGTACCCAAAGGGGCTACACCTTC.

This rearrangement joins TRBV10-3 to TRBJ2-1; 12 bases fit TRBD2. The germline gives CDR1 ENHRY, CDR2 SYGVKD. V dropped 6 bases and J dropped 2; count of bases not matched to a gene: 2. CDR3 length: 15 amino acids. The CDR3 loop reads CAIRASGRAYNEQFF. Here the CDR3 DNA reads TGTGCCATCAGGGCTAGCGGGAGGGCCTACAATGAGCAGTTCTTC.

V is TRBV4-2 and J is TRBJ1-4, with D uncertain. The length of the CDR3 is 14 residues. Germline lookup yields CDR1 LGHNA and CDR2 YNFKEQ. V lost 3 bases and J lost 1, with 6 bases in between. The CDR3 here is CASSQRQTNEKLFF. The CDR3 DNA follows: TGTGCCAGCAGCCAGAGACAAACTAATGAAAAACTGTTTTTT.

This clonotype has only a few counts. The chain links TRBV2 to TRBJ2-3; the D gene is possibly TRBD2 (6 bases). The ends were cut back, 4 bases at V and 6 bases at J, with 20 bases in the middle. Looked up from germline, CDR1 is SNHLY and CDR2 is FYNNEI. CDR3 length: 16 amino acids. The CDR3 DNA follows: TGTGCCAGCAGTGCGGGAGAGGGCCAAATCTCTGATACGCAGTATTTT. Amino acid sequence: CASSAGEGQISDTQYF.

This clonotype was seen a handful of times. The chain is built from TRBV4-1 and TRBJ1-2; 10 bases fit TRBD1. The CDR3 runs to 15 residues. CDR1 and CDR2 (germline): MGHRA, YSYEKL. The J segment lost 7 bases and the V segment lost 1 base, leaving 6 bases of the junction unmatched. The CDR3 region is CASSQAPGQGIGYTF. The DNA of the CDR3 is TGCGCCAGCAGCCAAGCTCCGGGACAGGGGATTGGCTACACCTTC.

This chain joins TRBV20-1 and TRBJ2-1; TRBD2 might be the D (6 bases). The CDR3 spans 11 residues. The V gene's germline CDR1 is DFQATT and CDR2 SNEGSKA (reference sequence). Trimming left V 5 bases short and J 9 bases short, with 11 bases between. The CDR3 DNA is TGCAGTGCTTTTGGGGGGTTTGAGCAGTTCTTC. Its translation: CSAFGGFEQFF.

This clonotype has just a few counts. CDR3 in DNA: TGTGCCAGCAGCTTAGTAGCTAGCGAGTACAATGAGCAGTTCTTC. Translated: CASSLVASEYNEQFF. The chain couples TRBV7-2 to TRBJ2-1; the D gene is possibly TRBD2 (6 bases). Trimming removed 1 base at V and 4 bases at J, with 11 bases between. The CDR3 has 15 residues. Germline CDR1 is SGHTA and CDR2 is FQGNSA.

This clonotype has just a few counts. The V call is TRBV27, the J call TRBJ2-1; TRBD2 might be the D (6 bases). Germline V CDR1 and CDR2: MNHEY, SMNVEV (reference sequence). This CDR3 is 17 amino acids long. Trimming removed 5 bases at V and 1 base at J, with 18 bases between. The chain's CDR3 is CASSPLPIAGSYNEQFF. CDR3 sequence (DNA): TGTGCCAGCAGTCCTCTTCCCATCGCGGGGTCCTACAATGAGCAGTTCTTC.

CDR3: CAISESIRPDTQYF. In nucleotides, the CDR3 is TGTGCCATCAGTGAGTCGATCCGGCCAGATACGCAGTATTTT. This chain joins TRBV10-3 and TRBJ2-3, with unresolved D. Germline values: CDR1 ENHRY, CDR2 SYGVKD. Trimming removed 0 bases at V and 4 bases at J, with 8 bases between. The CDR3 sequence is 14 residues long.